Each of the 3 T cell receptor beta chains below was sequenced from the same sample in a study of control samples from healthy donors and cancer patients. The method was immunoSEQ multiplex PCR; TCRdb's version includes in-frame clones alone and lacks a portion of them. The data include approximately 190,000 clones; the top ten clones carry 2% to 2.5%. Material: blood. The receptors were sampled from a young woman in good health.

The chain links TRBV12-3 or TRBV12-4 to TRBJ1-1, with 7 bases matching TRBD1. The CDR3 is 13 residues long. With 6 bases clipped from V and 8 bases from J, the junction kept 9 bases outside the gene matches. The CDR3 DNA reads TGTGCCAGCAGCTACAGGGGACCGAGAGAAGCTTTCTTT. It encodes CASSYRGPREAFF.

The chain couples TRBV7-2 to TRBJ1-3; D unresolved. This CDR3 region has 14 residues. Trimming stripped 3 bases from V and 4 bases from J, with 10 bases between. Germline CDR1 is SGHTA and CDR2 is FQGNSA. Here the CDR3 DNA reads TGTGCCAGCAGCTTCGGGCCTCAGGGAAACACCATATATTTT. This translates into CASSFGPQGNTIYF. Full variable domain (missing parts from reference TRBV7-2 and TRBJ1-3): GAGVSQSPSNKVTEKGKDVELRCDPISGHTALYWYRQSLGQGLEFLIYFQGNSAPDKSGLPSDRFSAERTGGSVSTLTIQRTQQEDSAVYLCASSFGPQGNTIYFGEGSWLTVV.

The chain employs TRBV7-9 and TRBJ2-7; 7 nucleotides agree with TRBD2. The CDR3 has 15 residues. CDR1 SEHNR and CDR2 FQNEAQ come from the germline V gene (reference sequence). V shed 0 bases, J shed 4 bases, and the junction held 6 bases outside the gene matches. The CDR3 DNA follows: TGTGCCAGCAGCTTAGCAGGTTCGGGGGGATACGAGCAGTACTTC. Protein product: CASSLAGSGGYEQYF.